This T cell receptor (beta chain) derives from a study of T cell responses to AZD1222 COVID-19 vaccine. Sequencing used immunoSEQ multiplex PCR; TCRdb keeps in-frame clones, though not all of them. The profile shows 100,000 to 140,000 clones, 90% to 95% of them singletons. Study-level findings and limits: A rise in Spike-specific TCR breadth and depth followed two AZD1222 doses. Among vaccine-associated CD4 TCRs, coverage spanned spike, with dominance at 160-218 and 743-854. Baseline seropositivity characterized only a handful of AZD1222 recipients. Clonal diversity may have been underestimated, and the donors were mostly white British, with more females than males.

From germline, CDR1 is MGHRA and CDR2 YSYEKL. The CDR3 sequence is 18 residues long. V lost 0 bases and J 2 bases, leaving 20 bases between the germline ends. This clone was seen a few times. Its matching antigen is unknown. The clonotype comes from an adult who received the AZD1222 COVID-19 vaccine. This specimen was peripheral blood, taken 28 days after the second AZD1222 dose. The chain is built from TRBV4-1 and TRBJ2-7; maybe TRBD2 (6 bases). The CDR3 DNA is TGCGCCAGCAGCCAAGAGCGAACTTTTGGGAGGCTAGCCTACGAGCAGTACTTC. This sequence encodes CASSQERTFGRLAYEQYF.